These T cell receptor beta chains were read from a single sample in a study of identical twins. TCRdb fed the 5' RACE reads into MiXCR, producing one record per CDR3 protein. The sample records 1.5 million to 2 million distinct CDR3 sequences, around 33% being singletons. The sample was cord blood. The source of these receptors is a newborn girl in good health. The CDR3 runs from the conserved cysteine through the conserved F or W. A D gene is named only where the DNA matches it firmly. Part of the rows lack a size; the others show once, few, many or a class for expanded clones.

v_call: TRBV4-1
d_call: TRBD1
j_call: TRBJ1-2
clone_size: NA
cdr3_aa: CASSQLQGAQGYTF
cdr3_nt: TGCGCCAGCAGCCAACTACAGGGGGCACAAGGCTACACCTTC

v_call: TRBV10-3
d_call: TRBD1
j_call: TRBJ2-4
clone_size: NA
cdr3_aa: CAISGTGGTKNIQYF
cdr3_nt: TGTGCCATCTCCGGGACAGGGGGGACCAAAAACATTCAGTACTTC

v_call: TRBV5-5
d_call: NA
j_call: TRBJ1-6
clone_size: NA
cdr3_aa: CASNQRGGYTNSPLHF
cdr3_nt: TGTGCCAGCAACCAGCGTGGGGGATATACTAATTCACCCCTCCACTTT

v_call: TRBV15
d_call: NA
j_call: TRBJ2-6
clone_size: NA
cdr3_aa: CATSVYSSAADVLTF
cdr3_nt: TGTGCCACCAGCGTTTACTCATCCGCCGCCGACGTCCTGACTTTC

v_call: TRBV29-1
d_call: NA
j_call: TRBJ2-7
clone_size: many
cdr3_aa: CSVVYIYEQYF
cdr3_nt: TGCAGCGTTGTATACATCTACGAGCAGTACTTC

v_call: TRBV11-2
d_call: TRBD2
j_call: TRBJ2-7
clone_size: few
cdr3_aa: CASSLGHGGAFYEQYF
cdr3_nt: TGTGCCAGCAGCTTAGGTCACGGGGGGGCGTTCTACGAGCAGTACTTC

v_call: TRBV14
d_call: TRBD2
j_call: TRBJ2-7
clone_size: NA
cdr3_aa: CASSRSSGGLAVHEQYF
cdr3_nt: TGTGCCAGCAGCCGGTCCTCCGGAGGACTAGCGGTCCACGAGCAGTACTTC

v_call: TRBV4-1
d_call: NA
j_call: TRBJ2-5
clone_size: NA
cdr3_aa: CASSQAGSQETQYF
cdr3_nt: TGCGCCAGCAGCCAAGCGGGCAGCCAAGAGACCCAGTACTTC

v_call: TRBV12-3/TRBV12-4
d_call: NA
j_call: TRBJ1-6
clone_size: NA
cdr3_aa: CASSFRRQGENSPPHF
cdr3_nt: TGTGCCAGCAGTTTTAGGCGGCAGGGTGAAAATTCACCCCCCCACTTT

v_call: TRBV20-1
d_call: TRBD2
j_call: TRBJ2-7
clone_size: NA
cdr3_aa: CSASTSGGRNEQYF
cdr3_nt: TGCAGTGCCTCTACGTCGGGAGGTCGCAATGAGCAGTACTTC

v_call: TRBV3-1
d_call: NA
j_call: TRBJ1-2
clone_size: NA
cdr3_aa: CASSQKTGSYGFTF
cdr3_nt: TGTGCCAGCAGCCAAAAGACAGGATCCTATGGCTTCACCTTC

v_call: TRBV19
d_call: NA
j_call: TRBJ1-2
clone_size: few
cdr3_aa: CASGRGTNYGYTF
cdr3_nt: TGTGCCAGTGGAAGGGGGACCAACTATGGCTACACCTTC

v_call: TRBV7-8
d_call: NA
j_call: TRBJ1-1
clone_size: NA
cdr3_aa: CASSVLRTGNTEAFF
cdr3_nt: TGTGCCAGCAGCGTATTGCGTACAGGGAACACTGAAGCTTTCTTT

v_call: TRBV9
d_call: TRBD1
j_call: TRBJ2-2
clone_size: NA
cdr3_aa: CAGQGATGELFF
cdr3_nt: TGTGCCGGACAGGGGGCAACCGGGGAGCTGTTTTTT

v_call: TRBV4-2
d_call: TRBD1
j_call: TRBJ1-1
clone_size: NA
cdr3_aa: CASSQDRDRAGTEAFF
cdr3_nt: TGTGCCAGCAGCCAAGATAGGGACAGGGCTGGGACTGAAGCTTTCTTT

v_call: TRBV25-1
d_call: NA
j_call: TRBJ1-2
clone_size: few
cdr3_aa: CASTHPGGFYTF
cdr3_nt: TGTGCCAGCACCCACCCCGGAGGGTTCTACACCTTC

v_call: TRBV20-1
d_call: TRBD2
j_call: TRBJ2-7
clone_size: NA
cdr3_aa: CSALRLAGGPTYEQYF
cdr3_nt: TGCAGTGCTCTTCGACTAGCGGGAGGCCCCACATACGAGCAGTACTTC

v_call: TRBV7-9
d_call: TRBD1
j_call: TRBJ1-1
clone_size: NA
cdr3_aa: CASSLVGTGGGNTEAFF
cdr3_nt: TGTGCCAGCAGCTTAGTGGGGACAGGGGGCGGGAACACTGAAGCTTTCTTT

v_call: TRBV29-1
d_call: NA
j_call: TRBJ1-1
clone_size: NA
cdr3_aa: CRENKSRTEAFF
cdr3_nt: TGCAGAGAAAACAAATCTCGCACTGAAGCTTTCTTT

v_call: TRBV12-3/TRBV12-4
d_call: TRBD1
j_call: TRBJ2-7
clone_size: NA
cdr3_aa: CASSLAGQGASYEQYF
cdr3_nt: TGTGCCAGCAGTTTAGCTGGACAGGGGGCTTCCTACGAGCAGTACTTC

v_call: TRBV20-1
d_call: NA
j_call: TRBJ2-7
clone_size: few
cdr3_aa: CSARSGTGSSYEQYF
cdr3_nt: TGCAGTGCTAGAAGCGGGACAGGCAGCTCCTACGAGCAGTACTTC

v_call: TRBV27
d_call: NA
j_call: TRBJ2-7
clone_size: NA
cdr3_aa: CASSLSAGNPYEQYF
cdr3_nt: TGTGCCAGCAGTTTATCGGCTGGGAACCCCTACGAGCAGTACTTC

v_call: TRBV6-6
d_call: NA
j_call: TRBJ1-2
clone_size: NA
cdr3_aa: CASSYPNGPKNYGYTF
cdr3_nt: TGTGCCAGCAGTTACCCCAACGGTCCTAAAAACTATGGCTACACCTTC

v_call: TRBV5-1
d_call: TRBD2
j_call: TRBJ2-1
clone_size: NA
cdr3_aa: CASRLAGTSGYNEQFF
cdr3_nt: TGCGCCAGCAGATTAGCCGGGACTAGCGGATACAATGAGCAGTTCTTC

v_call: TRBV10-3
d_call: NA
j_call: TRBJ2-1
clone_size: once
cdr3_aa: CAISESAVGHNEQFF
cdr3_nt: TGTGCCATCAGTGAGTCAGCTGTGGGCCACAATGAGCAGTTCTTC

v_call: TRBV7-2
d_call: TRBD2
j_call: TRBJ2-3
clone_size: few
cdr3_aa: CASSAPGTKITDTQYF
cdr3_nt: TGTGCCAGCAGCGCCCCCGGGACTAAGATCACAGATACGCAGTATTTT

v_call: TRBV12-3/TRBV12-4
d_call: NA
j_call: TRBJ2-7
clone_size: NA
cdr3_aa: CASSFLLRVGSYEQYF
cdr3_nt: TGTGCCAGCAGTTTCTTATTGCGGGTGGGCTCCTACGAGCAGTACTTC

v_call: TRBV9
d_call: TRBD2
j_call: TRBJ2-2
clone_size: NA
cdr3_aa: CASSVALAGGPHGELFF
cdr3_nt: TGTGCCAGCAGCGTAGCCCTAGCGGGAGGGCCCCACGGGGAGCTGTTTTTT

v_call: TRBV20-1
d_call: NA
j_call: TRBJ2-1
clone_size: NA
cdr3_aa: CSAPRRLTNNEQFF
cdr3_nt: TGCAGTGCCCCCAGGCGGCTAACTAACAATGAGCAGTTCTTC

v_call: TRBV6-5
d_call: NA
j_call: TRBJ1-6
clone_size: NA
cdr3_aa: CASSYELGYNSPPHF
cdr3_nt: TGTGCCAGCAGTTACGAATTGGGCTATAATTCACCCCCCCACTTT

v_call: TRBV20-1
d_call: NA
j_call: TRBJ1-2
clone_size: NA
cdr3_aa: CSARVDLNYGYTF
cdr3_nt: TGCAGTGCTAGAGTGGATCTTAACTATGGCTACACCTTC

v_call: TRBV20-1
d_call: NA
j_call: TRBJ1-5
clone_size: NA
cdr3_aa: CSARDLTAPWPQHF
cdr3_nt: TGCAGTGCTAGAGATCTGACAGCCCCATGGCCCCAGCATTTT

v_call: TRBV7-9
d_call: NA
j_call: TRBJ1-1
clone_size: few
cdr3_aa: CASTLGGGEAFF
cdr3_nt: TGTGCCAGCACCCTAGGGGGGGGTGAAGCTTTCTTT

v_call: TRBV27
d_call: NA
j_call: TRBJ1-2
clone_size: NA
cdr3_aa: CASSPNRSPAYGYTF
cdr3_nt: TGTGCCAGCAGTCCCAACAGGAGTCCTGCTTATGGCTACACCTTC

v_call: TRBV29-1
d_call: NA
j_call: TRBJ1-2
clone_size: few
cdr3_aa: CSVENPQGRRYGYTF
cdr3_nt: TGCAGCGTTGAAAATCCCCAGGGAAGGCGCTATGGCTACACCTTC

v_call: TRBV6-6
d_call: NA
j_call: TRBJ1-2
clone_size: NA
cdr3_aa: CASKEFSSYGYTF
cdr3_nt: TGTGCCAGCAAGGAGTTTAGCTCATATGGCTACACCTTC

v_call: TRBV28
d_call: TRBD1
j_call: TRBJ1-6
clone_size: few
cdr3_aa: CASSTQTGGNSPLHF
cdr3_nt: TGTGCCAGCAGTACCCAGACAGGGGGCAATTCACCCCTCCACTTT

v_call: TRBV7-2
d_call: TRBD2
j_call: TRBJ2-2
clone_size: NA
cdr3_aa: CASSLTSGGLNTGELFF
cdr3_nt: TGTGCCAGCAGCTTGACTAGCGGGGGGCTTAACACCGGGGAGCTGTTTTTT

v_call: TRBV7-9
d_call: NA
j_call: TRBJ2-3
clone_size: many
cdr3_aa: CASSSLWTGTDTQYF
cdr3_nt: TGTGCCAGCAGCTCTCTCTGGACTGGCACAGATACGCAGTATTTT

v_call: TRBV5-1
d_call: NA
j_call: TRBJ2-4
clone_size: few
cdr3_aa: CASSLGAGWRNIQYF
cdr3_nt: TGCGCCAGCAGCTTGGGAGCAGGATGGAGAAACATTCAGTACTTC

v_call: TRBV7-2
d_call: TRBD1
j_call: TRBJ2-7
clone_size: NA
cdr3_aa: CASSRNGQGRYEQYF
cdr3_nt: TGTGCCAGCAGCCGTAACGGACAGGGGAGGTACGAGCAGTACTTC

v_call: TRBV21-1
d_call: NA
j_call: TRBJ1-1
clone_size: NA
cdr3_aa: CASRKGAGDTEAFF
cdr3_nt: TGTGCCAGCAGGAAGGGGGCGGGGGACACTGAAGCTTTCTTT

v_call: TRBV12-3/TRBV12-4
d_call: NA
j_call: TRBJ1-2
clone_size: NA
cdr3_aa: CASSFGVGGYTF
cdr3_nt: TGTGCCAGCAGTTTCGGGGTAGGGGGCTACACCTTC

v_call: TRBV12-3/TRBV12-4
d_call: NA
j_call: TRBJ1-1
clone_size: NA
cdr3_aa: CASSPGIVDEAFF
cdr3_nt: TGTGCCAGCAGTCCCGGGATAGTAGATGAAGCTTTCTTT

v_call: TRBV28
d_call: NA
j_call: TRBJ2-7
clone_size: many
cdr3_aa: CASSLTGKVYEQYF
cdr3_nt: TGTGCCAGCAGTTTAACAGGGAAGGTCTACGAGCAGTACTTC

v_call: TRBV7-2
d_call: NA
j_call: TRBJ2-4
clone_size: NA
cdr3_aa: CASSLAGVVPAKNIQYF
cdr3_nt: TGTGCCAGCAGCTTAGCTGGGGTAGTTCCAGCCAAAAACATTCAGTACTTC

v_call: TRBV5-1
d_call: NA
j_call: TRBJ2-1
clone_size: NA
cdr3_aa: CASSLVGVATSSYNEQFF
cdr3_nt: TGCGCCAGCAGCTTGGTTGGGGTCGCGACGAGCTCCTACAATGAGCAGTTCTTC

v_call: TRBV25-1
d_call: TRBD1
j_call: TRBJ1-1
clone_size: NA
cdr3_aa: CALGGTGLNTEAFF
cdr3_nt: TGTGCCCTGGGGGGGACAGGTTTGAACACTGAAGCTTTCTTT

v_call: TRBV7-2
d_call: TRBD1
j_call: TRBJ2-4
clone_size: many
cdr3_aa: CASRGTENIQYF
cdr3_nt: TGTGCCAGCAGAGGGACAGAAAACATTCAGTACTTC

v_call: TRBV7-9
d_call: TRBD1
j_call: TRBJ1-4
clone_size: few
cdr3_aa: CASSLLGTDNEKLFF
cdr3_nt: TGTGCCAGCAGCTTACTCGGGACAGATAATGAAAAACTGTTTTTT

v_call: TRBV5-1
d_call: TRBD2
j_call: TRBJ2-1
clone_size: many
cdr3_aa: CASSLEGLAGSEQFF
cdr3_nt: TGCGCCAGCAGCTTGGAGGGACTAGCGGGAAGTGAGCAGTTCTTC

v_call: TRBV5-1
d_call: TRBD2
j_call: TRBJ2-1
clone_size: NA
cdr3_aa: CASSPSGRGPYNEQFF
cdr3_nt: TGCGCCAGCAGTCCTAGCGGGAGAGGACCCTACAATGAGCAGTTCTTC

v_call: TRBV12-5
d_call: NA
j_call: TRBJ2-1
clone_size: NA
cdr3_aa: CASGPGTSSNNEQFF
cdr3_nt: TGTGCTAGTGGCCCCGGGACCAGCAGCAACAATGAGCAGTTCTTC

v_call: TRBV11-2
d_call: NA
j_call: TRBJ1-1
clone_size: few
cdr3_aa: CASSFLKGNTEAFF
cdr3_nt: TGTGCCAGCAGCTTTTTGAAGGGGAACACTGAAGCTTTCTTT

v_call: TRBV9
d_call: NA
j_call: TRBJ1-2
clone_size: NA
cdr3_aa: CASSVGSEDTF
cdr3_nt: TGTGCCAGCAGCGTAGGATCAGAGGACACCTTC

v_call: TRBV3-1
d_call: TRBD2
j_call: TRBJ2-7
clone_size: NA
cdr3_aa: CASSQWWREGYEQYF
cdr3_nt: TGTGCCAGCAGCCAATGGTGGCGGGAGGGCTACGAGCAGTACTTC

v_call: TRBV7-2
d_call: TRBD1
j_call: TRBJ2-5
clone_size: NA
cdr3_aa: CASSFGDRGLKETQYF
cdr3_nt: TGTGCCAGCAGCTTCGGCGACAGGGGGCTGAAGGAGACCCAGTACTTC

v_call: TRBV2
d_call: TRBD2
j_call: TRBJ2-1
clone_size: NA
cdr3_aa: CASSEPFLRLAGGINEQFF
cdr3_nt: TGTGCCAGCAGCGAACCCTTTCTTAGACTAGCGGGGGGGATCAATGAGCAGTTCTTC